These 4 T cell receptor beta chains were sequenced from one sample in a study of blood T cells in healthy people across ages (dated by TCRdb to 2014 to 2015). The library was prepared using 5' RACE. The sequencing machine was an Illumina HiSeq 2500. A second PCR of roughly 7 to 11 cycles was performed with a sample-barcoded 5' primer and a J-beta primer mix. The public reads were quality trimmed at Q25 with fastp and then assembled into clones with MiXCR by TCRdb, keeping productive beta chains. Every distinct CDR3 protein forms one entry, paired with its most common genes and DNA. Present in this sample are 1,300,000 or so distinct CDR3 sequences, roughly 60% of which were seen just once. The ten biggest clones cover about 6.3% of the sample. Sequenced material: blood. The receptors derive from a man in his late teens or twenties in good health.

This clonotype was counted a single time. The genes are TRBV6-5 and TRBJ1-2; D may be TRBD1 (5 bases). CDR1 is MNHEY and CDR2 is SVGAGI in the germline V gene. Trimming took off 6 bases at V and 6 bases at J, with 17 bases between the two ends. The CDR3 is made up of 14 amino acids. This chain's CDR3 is CASSRTGSYDGYTF. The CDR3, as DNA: TGTGCCAGCAGCCGAACAGGATCATATGATGGCTACACCTTC.

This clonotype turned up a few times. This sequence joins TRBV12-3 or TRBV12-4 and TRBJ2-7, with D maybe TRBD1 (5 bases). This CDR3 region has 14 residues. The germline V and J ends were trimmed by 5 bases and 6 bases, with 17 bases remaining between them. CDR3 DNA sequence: TGTGCCAGCAGTGGGGTCAGGGTAGACGGCGAGCAGTACTTC. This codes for CASSGVRVDGEQYF.

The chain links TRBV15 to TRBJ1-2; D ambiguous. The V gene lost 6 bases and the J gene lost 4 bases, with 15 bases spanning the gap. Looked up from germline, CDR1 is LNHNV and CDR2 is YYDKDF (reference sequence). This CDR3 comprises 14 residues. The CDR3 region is CATSSNTAVYGYTF. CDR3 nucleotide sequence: TGTGCCACCAGTTCCAACACAGCAGTCTATGGCTACACCTTC.

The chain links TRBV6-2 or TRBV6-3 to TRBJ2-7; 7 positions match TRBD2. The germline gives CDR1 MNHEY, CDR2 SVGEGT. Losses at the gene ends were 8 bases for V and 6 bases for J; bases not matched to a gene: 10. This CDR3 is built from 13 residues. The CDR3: CASLRDYLSEQYF. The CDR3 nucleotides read TGTGCCAGCCTCCGGGACTACCTTAGCGAGCAGTACTTC.